Below are 17 T cell receptor beta chains sequenced from a single sample in a study of monozygotic twins with cystic fibrosis. Produced via immunoSEQ multiplex PCR; TCRdb's table is partial and in-frame only. The sample consists of 15,000 to 20,000 clones, 95% to 97% of them appearing once. Sequences were obtained from blood. Every receptor here comes from a woman in her 30s with cystic fibrosis.

The chain recombines TRBV19 with TRBJ1-2; 7 bases line up with TRBD1. The CDR3 has 14 residues. CDR1 LNHDA and CDR2 SQIVND come from the germline V gene (reference sequence). The ends lost 3 bases at V and 5 bases at J; junction bases unmatched: 6. The CDR3 nucleotides read TGTGCCAGTAGTATCTTGGCAGGGGGTTATGGCTACACCTTC. It encodes CASSILAGGYGYTF.

This chain links TRBV15 with TRBJ2-1, with D unclear. This CDR3 has 13 residues. With 0 bases removed from V and 9 bases from J, the gap between germline ends came to 9 bases. Germline V CDR1 and CDR2: LNHNV, YYDKDF (reference sequence). The CDR3 loop is CATSRDSIGEQFF. The CDR3 bases are TGTGCCACCAGCAGAGACTCTATAGGTGAGCAGTTCTTC.

The rearrangement links TRBV5-1 to TRBJ2-7; the match to TRBD1 covers 7 bases. This CDR3 has 14 amino acids. The V gene's germline CDR1 is SGHRS and CDR2 YFSETQ. Germline trimming cut 4 bases from V and 0 bases from J; bases unmatched to any gene: 4. CDR3 in DNA: TGCGCCAGCAGCGTCCGGGACAGCTCCTACGAGCAGTACTTC. Translated, it gives CASSVRDSSYEQYF.

V gene TRBV6-1 combines with J gene TRBJ1-5, with TRBD1 matching over 10 bases. Germline V gene lookup returns CDR1 MNHNS and CDR2 SASEGT. The V gene end was trimmed by 3 bases and the J gene end by 3 bases; junction bases not matched to a gene: 8. The CDR3 length is 17 residues. CDR3 DNA: TGTGCCAGCAGTGAGGAGTTGGGACAGGGGTTCAATCAGCCCCAGCATTTT. Its translation is CASSEELGQGFNQPQHF.

The chain couples TRBV10-3 to TRBJ1-1, with D unresolved. V was cut by 1 base and J by 1 base, with 10 bases left in between. Germline CDR1 and CDR2: ENHRY and SYGVKD. CDR3 length: 15 amino acids. The CDR3 nucleotides read TGTGCCATCAGTGAGTATGGATCGAAGAACACTGAAGCTTTCTTT. Its translation: CAISEYGSKNTEAFF.

This rearrangement joins TRBV28 to TRBJ1-5; D possibly corresponds to TRBD1 (5 bases). The CDR3 runs to 14 residues. V was trimmed by 2 bases and J by 7 bases, leaving 12 bases between them. CDR1 is MDHEN, CDR2 SYDVKM, per germline. CDR3 residues: CASSLGGTGQPQHF. In DNA form, the CDR3 reads TGTGCCAGCAGTTTAGGGGGTACGGGCCAGCCCCAGCATTTT.

J is TRBJ1-2 and V is TRBV5-6, with D possibly TRBD1 on 6 matching bases. The CDR3 contains 15 residues. V was trimmed by 4 bases and J by 8 bases, leaving 21 bases between them. Germline V gene lookup returns CDR1 SGHDT and CDR2 YYEEEE. In nucleotides, the CDR3 is TGTGCCAGCAGCAATGAACAGGGTAACCGGGGAGGCTACACCTTC. Translated, it gives CASSNEQGNRGGYTF.

The V gene is TRBV7-2, the J gene TRBJ1-2; D is ambiguous. Trimming removed 7 bases at V and 3 bases at J, with 21 bases between. The CDR3 covers 16 residues. Germline values: CDR1 SGHTA, CDR2 FQGNSA. The DNA of the CDR3 is TGTGCCAGCAACCAGCCGTGGCCTAGCAGCGACTATGGCTACACCTTC. Protein product: CASNQPWPSSDYGYTF.

The chain recombines TRBV19 with TRBJ1-1; perhaps TRBD1 as D (6 bases). The CDR3 has 14 amino acids. Germline values: CDR1 LNHDA, CDR2 SQIVND (reference sequence). Trimming cost V 7 bases and J 0 bases, with 12 bases left between them. CDR3 loop: CASTPTGMNTEAFF. As DNA, the CDR3 is TGTGCCAGTACCCCGACAGGAATGAACACTGAAGCTTTCTTT.

The J gene is TRBJ1-1, the V gene TRBV6-1; D remains ambiguous. CDR1 is MNHNS, CDR2 SASEGT, per germline. V shed 9 bases and J shed 3 bases, with 14 bases lying between them. This CDR3 comprises 13 residues. CDR3 sequence: CASRASPDTEAFF. The CDR3 coding sequence is TGTGCCAGTCGGGCATCGCCGGACACTGAAGCTTTCTTT.

V is TRBV6-1 and J is TRBJ2-7; 15 nucleotides line up with TRBD2. Germline assignment: CDR1 MNHNS and CDR2 SASEGT. Losses at the gene ends were 7 bases for V and 5 bases for J; bases not matched to a gene: 3. The CDR3 contains 14 residues. CDR3 sequence reads: CASTGTSGGNEQYF. In DNA form, the CDR3 reads TGTGCCAGCACTGGGACTAGCGGGGGGAACGAGCAGTACTTC.

This sequence joins TRBV5-6 and TRBJ1-2, with D perhaps matching TRBD1 (6 bases). The CDR3 is 16 amino acids. The germline V gene encodes CDR1 SGHDT and CDR2 YYEEEE. The germline V and J ends were trimmed by 0 bases and 3 bases, with 15 bases remaining between them. The CDR3 loop is CASSLAGAPLDYGYTF. CDR3 bases: TGTGCCAGCAGCTTGGCAGGGGCGCCCTTGGACTATGGCTACACCTTC.

The chain uses TRBV10-3 and TRBJ2-2, with 10 bases aligning to TRBD1. J lost 3 bases, V lost 11 bases, and 6 bases had no gene match. Germline CDR1 is ENHRY and CDR2 is SYGVKD. The CDR3 loop spans 14 amino acids. As DNA, the CDR3 is TGTGCCGCCGCCGGGACAGGGGACACCGGGGAGCTGTTTTTT. It is translated as CAAAGTGDTGELFF.

The V call is TRBV19, the J call TRBJ1-1; D is ambiguous. The CDR3 sequence is 14 residues long. Trimming removed 3 bases from V and 0 bases from J, with 8 bases in between. Germline loops: CDR1 LNHDA, CDR2 SQIVND (reference sequence). The CDR3 nucleotides are TGTGCCAGTAGTATCGTGGGATTGAACACTGAAGCTTTCTTT. Its translation: CASSIVGLNTEAFF. Looking up the rest from reference TRBV19 and TRBJ1-1 gives the full variable domain: DGGITQSPKYLFRKEGQNVTLSCEQNLNHDAMYWYRQDPGQGLRLIYYSQIVNDFQKGDIAEGYSVSREKKESFPLTVTSAQKNPTAFYLCASSIVGLNTEAFFGQGTRLTVV.

Here the CDR3 DNA reads TGTGCCAGCAGCCCCGCCATGGGTAGCGGGTTTAGAGATGAGCAGTTCTTC. Amino acid sequence: CASSPAMGSGFRDEQFF. The chain couples TRBV7-9 to TRBJ2-1, with 7 nucleotides matching TRBD2. The ends lost 5 bases at V and 8 bases at J; junction bases unmatched: 18. Germline V lookup: CDR1 SEHNR, CDR2 FQNEAQ (reference sequence). The CDR3 has 17 residues.

This chain joins TRBV10-3 and TRBJ2-5; 7 bases fit TRBD2. J lost 2 bases, V lost 10 bases, and 10 bases had no gene match. The germline gives CDR1 ENHRY, CDR2 SYGVKD. This CDR3 spans 14 amino acids. CDR3 in amino acids: CATRRPGLQETQYF. The DNA of the CDR3 is TGTGCCACAAGACGACCGGGACTACAAGAGACCCAGTACTTC.

This chain connects TRBV5-6 to TRBJ1-1; TRBD1 is a possible D gene (5 bases). Germline V CDR1 and CDR2: SGHDT, YYEEEE. The CDR3 has 13 amino acids. The germline V and J ends were trimmed by 2 bases and 3 bases, with 8 bases remaining between them. The CDR3 DNA reads TGTGCCAGCAGCTTAGGCAGGGACACTGAAGCTTTCTTT. Translated: CASSLGRDTEAFF.